The clone carrying this T cell receptor (beta chain) was seen only a few times. No antigen is known for it. The V gene lost 2 bases and the J gene lost 7 bases, with 12 bases spanning the gap. The CDR3 loop spans 14 amino acids. Germline V gives CDR1 LGHNA, CDR2 YSLEER. The sample is drawn from a study of OX40 agonist ivuxolimab in advanced cancers. Findings and caveats of the study: Nonresponders, in some cases, also had low normalized T-cell clonal expansion.

Clones were read by immunoSEQ multiplex PCR, and TCRdb kept only the in-frame ones, dropping some. The sample has about 48,000 clones, about three quarters seen once; the top ten hold about 7.2%. This receptor was identified in an adult with an advanced solid tumor such as melanoma, head and neck, liver or kidney cancer. V usage is TRBV4-3 and J usage is TRBJ1-5; D is uncertain. This sample comprised CD4+ or CD8+ T cells sorted from blood, obtained in a trial of the OX40 agonist ivuxolimab. The CDR3 loop reads CASSQNPMRQPQHF. DNA for the CDR3: TGCGCCAGCAGCCAAAACCCCATGAGGCAGCCCCAGCATTTT.